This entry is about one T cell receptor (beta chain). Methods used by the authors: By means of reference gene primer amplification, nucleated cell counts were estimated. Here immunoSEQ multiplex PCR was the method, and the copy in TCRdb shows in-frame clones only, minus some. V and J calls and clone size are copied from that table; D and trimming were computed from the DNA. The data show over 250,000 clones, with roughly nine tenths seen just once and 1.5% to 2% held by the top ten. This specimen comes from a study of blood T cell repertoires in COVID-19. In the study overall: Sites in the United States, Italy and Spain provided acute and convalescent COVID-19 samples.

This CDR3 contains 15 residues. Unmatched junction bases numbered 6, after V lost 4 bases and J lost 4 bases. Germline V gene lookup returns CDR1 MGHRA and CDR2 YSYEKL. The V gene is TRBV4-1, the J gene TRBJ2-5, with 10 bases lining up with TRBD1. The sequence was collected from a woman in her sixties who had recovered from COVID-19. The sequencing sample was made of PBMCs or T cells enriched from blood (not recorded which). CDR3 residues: CASSRQDRGGETQYF. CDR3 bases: TGCGCCAGCAGCCGCCAGGACAGGGGGGGAGAGACCCAGTACTTC.